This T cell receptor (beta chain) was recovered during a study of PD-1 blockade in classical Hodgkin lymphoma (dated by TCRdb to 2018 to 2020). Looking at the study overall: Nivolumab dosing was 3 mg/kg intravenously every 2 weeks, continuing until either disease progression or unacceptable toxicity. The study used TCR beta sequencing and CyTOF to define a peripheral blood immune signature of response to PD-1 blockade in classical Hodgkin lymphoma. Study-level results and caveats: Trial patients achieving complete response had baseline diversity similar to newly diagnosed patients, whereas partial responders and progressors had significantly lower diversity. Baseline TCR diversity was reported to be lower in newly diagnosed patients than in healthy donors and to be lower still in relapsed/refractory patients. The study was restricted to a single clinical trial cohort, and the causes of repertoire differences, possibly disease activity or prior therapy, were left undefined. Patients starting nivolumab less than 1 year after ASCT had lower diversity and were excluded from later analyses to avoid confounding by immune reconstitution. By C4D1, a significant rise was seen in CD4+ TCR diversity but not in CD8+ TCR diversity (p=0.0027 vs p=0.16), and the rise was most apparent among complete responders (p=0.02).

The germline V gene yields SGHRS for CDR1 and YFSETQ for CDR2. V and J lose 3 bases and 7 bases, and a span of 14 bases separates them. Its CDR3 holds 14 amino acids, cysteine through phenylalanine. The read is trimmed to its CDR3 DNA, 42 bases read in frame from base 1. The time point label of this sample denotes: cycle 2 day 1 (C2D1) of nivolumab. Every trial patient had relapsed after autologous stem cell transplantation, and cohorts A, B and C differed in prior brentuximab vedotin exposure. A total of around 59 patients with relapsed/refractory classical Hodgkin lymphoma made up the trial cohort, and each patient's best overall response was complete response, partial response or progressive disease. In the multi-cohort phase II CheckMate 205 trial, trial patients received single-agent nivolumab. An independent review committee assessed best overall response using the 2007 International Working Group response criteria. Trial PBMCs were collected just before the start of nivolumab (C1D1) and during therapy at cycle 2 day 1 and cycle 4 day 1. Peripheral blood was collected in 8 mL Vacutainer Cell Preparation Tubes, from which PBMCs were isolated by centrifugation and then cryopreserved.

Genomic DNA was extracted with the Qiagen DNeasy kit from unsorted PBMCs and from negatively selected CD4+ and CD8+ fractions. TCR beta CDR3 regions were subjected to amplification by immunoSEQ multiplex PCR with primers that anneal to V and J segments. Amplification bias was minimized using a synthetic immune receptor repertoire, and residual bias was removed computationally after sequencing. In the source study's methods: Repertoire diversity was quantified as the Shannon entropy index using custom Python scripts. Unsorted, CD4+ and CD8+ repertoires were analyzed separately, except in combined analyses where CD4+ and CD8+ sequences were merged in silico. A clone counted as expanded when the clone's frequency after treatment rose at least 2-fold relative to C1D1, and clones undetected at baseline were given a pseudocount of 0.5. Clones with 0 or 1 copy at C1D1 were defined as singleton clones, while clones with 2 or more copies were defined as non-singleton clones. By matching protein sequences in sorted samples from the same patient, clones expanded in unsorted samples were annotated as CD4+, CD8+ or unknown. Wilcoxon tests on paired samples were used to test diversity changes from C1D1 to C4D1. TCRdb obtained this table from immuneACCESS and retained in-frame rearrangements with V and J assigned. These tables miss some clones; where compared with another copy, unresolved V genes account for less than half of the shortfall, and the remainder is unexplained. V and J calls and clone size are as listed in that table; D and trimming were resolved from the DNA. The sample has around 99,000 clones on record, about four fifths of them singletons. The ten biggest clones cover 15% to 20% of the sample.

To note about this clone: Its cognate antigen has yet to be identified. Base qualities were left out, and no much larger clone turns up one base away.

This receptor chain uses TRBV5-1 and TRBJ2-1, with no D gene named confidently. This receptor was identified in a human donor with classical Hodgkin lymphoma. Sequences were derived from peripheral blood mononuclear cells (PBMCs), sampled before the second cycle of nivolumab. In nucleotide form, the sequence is TGCGCCAGCAGCTCTATTCAGAACACAAATGAGCAGTTCTTC. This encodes CASSSIQNTNEQFF.